This TCR beta chain was observed in a study of T cells in Graves' hyperthyroidism and ophthalmopathy. Amplified regions were TCR beta CDR3 sequences from RNA transcripts. RT-PCR in the first round (using the HTBI primer set) targeted the TCR CDR3. TCRdb called the multiplex PCR reads again in MiXCR, with one record for every CDR3 protein. The sample holds hundreds of thousands of distinct CDR3 sequences, approximately 23% seen once. Uncontrolled infection, other autoimmune disease, pregnancy or lactation led to exclusion. This clonotype appeared many times. Specimen: blood. This sequence was found in a woman aged 40 to 55 with Graves' ophthalmopathy.

CDR3 sequence reads: CASSLTGEIYEQYF. Here the CDR3 DNA reads TGTGCCAGCAGTTTAACAGGGGAGATATACGAGCAGTACTTC. This chain connects TRBV28 to TRBJ2-7, with 7 bases fitting TRBD1. Germline loops: CDR1 MDHEN, CDR2 SYDVKM. CDR3 length: 14 residues. J was trimmed by 4 bases and V by 2 bases; bases with no gene match: 5.